These T cell receptor beta chains were read from a single sample in a study of cytomegalovirus exposure and HLA in healthy donors. This table comes from immunoSEQ multiplex PCR, and its TCRdb copy is limited to in-frame clones, with some not included. The repertoire includes about 200,000 clones, over 80% of them detected once, and roughly 1.3% sits in the top ten. The source material was PBMCs. All receptors derive from a man younger than 45 in good health and CMV-seronegative. The CDR3 runs from the conserved cysteine through the conserved F or W. The D gene is left open where the match is weak. The listing skips clone size in some rows; elsewhere it reads once, few, many or a size class.

v_gene	abundance	j_gene	d_gene	CDR3nt	CDR3aa
TRBV15	few	TRBJ1-1	-	TGTGCCACCAGCAGAGCGACTGAAGCTTTCTTT	CATSRATEAFF
TRBV28	few	TRBJ1-2	-	TGTGCCAGCAGTTTATGGCAGGGTGATGGTGGCTACACCTTC	CASSLWQGDGGYTF
TRBV9	-	TRBJ2-1	-	TGTGCCAGCAGCGTACGGGGGAGCTCCTACAATGAGCAGTTCTTC	CASSVRGSSYNEQFF
TRBV6-5	-	TRBJ2-1	-	TGTGCCAGCAGACCCCCGATCCGGAATGAGCAGTTCTTC	CASRPPIRNEQFF
TRBV11-2	-	TRBJ2-3	-	TGTGCCAGCAGCCCCTTCGCGGGTCCAGATACGCAGTATTTT	CASSPFAGPDTQYF
TRBV7-6	-	TRBJ1-1	-	TGTGCCAGCAGCTTATCGGGGTCCACTGAAGCTTTCTTT	CASSLSGSTEAFF
TRBV7-9	-	TRBJ2-7	TRBD1	TGTGCCAGCAGCCCCCACACAGGGGACTACGAGCAGTACTTC	CASSPHTGDYEQYF
TRBV9	-	TRBJ2-3	TRBD2	TGTGCCAGCAGCGTAGTCCCCCGCTCCGGGACTAGCGGGGGAGGGGCCATCACAGATACGCAGTATTTT	CASSVVPRSGTSGGGAITDTQYF
TRBV5-1	-	TRBJ1-4	TRBD1	TGCGCCAGCAGCTTGGGGGGACAGGGTATTAATGAAAAACTGTTTTTT	CASSLGGQGINEKLFF
TRBV6-5	-	TRBJ1-2	-	TGTGCCAGCAGAACCGAAAAACGGAACTATGGCTACACCTTC	CASRTEKRNYGYTF
TRBV18	-	TRBJ2-7	TRBD2	TGTGCCAGCTCACCTCTCCGATCTGGACTAGCGGGAGGAGGCGCCTACGAGCAGTACTTC	CASSPLRSGLAGGGAYEQYF
TRBV27	-	TRBJ2-1	TRBD2	TGTGCCAGCACACTAGCGGGGGCGTACAATGAGCAGTTCTTC	CASTLAGAYNEQFF
TRBV30	-	TRBJ2-5	-	TGTGCCTGGAGTGTAAGGAGCGGAACTTACCAAGAGACCCAGTACTTC	CAWSVRSGTYQETQYF
TRBV2	-	TRBJ2-7	TRBD2	TGTGCCAGCACCCAGGGCCCTGCGGGAGGCGAGCAGTACTTC	CASTQGPAGGEQYF
TRBV5-1	-	TRBJ2-3	TRBD2	TGCGCCAGCAGCTTGGCCGGGCTAGCGGGCACAGATACGCAGTATTTT	CASSLAGLAGTDTQYF